This T cell receptor (beta chain) was sequenced in a study of response to subunit inactivated influenza vaccine. General study results and limits: T cells newly recruited by each seasonal influenza vaccination are few, the authors suggested.

The V and J ends lost 4 bases and 5 bases, in that order; junction bases with no gene match: 9. The CDR3 consists of 15 residues. Germline V gene lookup returns CDR1 SGHVS and CDR2 FNYEAQ. Details on this clonotype: What it binds is not known.

Each CDR3 protein gets one entry after TCRdb re-called the RT-PCR reads with MiXCR. The sample lists around 750,000 distinct CDR3 sequences; about 20% were seen once. The sequencing here drew on PBMCs from blood, taken about 5 days after vaccination. This chain uses TRBV7-6 with TRBJ2-3, with TRBD1 matching 7 bases. The TCR originated in a man aged 45-65 years who received an inactivated influenza vaccine. The CDR3 reads CASSSRGGWGDTQYF. CDR3 nucleotides: TGTGCCAGCAGCTCCAGAGGGGGCTGGGGAGATACGCAGTATTTT.